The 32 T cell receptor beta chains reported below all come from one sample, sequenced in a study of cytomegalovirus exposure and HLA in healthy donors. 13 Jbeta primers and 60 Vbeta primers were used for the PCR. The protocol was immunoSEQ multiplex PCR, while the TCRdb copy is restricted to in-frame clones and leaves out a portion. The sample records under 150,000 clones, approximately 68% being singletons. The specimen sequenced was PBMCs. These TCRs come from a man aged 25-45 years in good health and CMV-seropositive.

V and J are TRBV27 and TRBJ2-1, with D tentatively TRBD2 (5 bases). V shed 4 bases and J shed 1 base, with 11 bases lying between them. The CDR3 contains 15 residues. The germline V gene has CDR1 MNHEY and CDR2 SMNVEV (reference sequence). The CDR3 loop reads CASSSTGWSYNEQFF. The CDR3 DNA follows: TGTGCCAGCAGTTCGACGGGATGGTCCTACAATGAGCAGTTCTTC.

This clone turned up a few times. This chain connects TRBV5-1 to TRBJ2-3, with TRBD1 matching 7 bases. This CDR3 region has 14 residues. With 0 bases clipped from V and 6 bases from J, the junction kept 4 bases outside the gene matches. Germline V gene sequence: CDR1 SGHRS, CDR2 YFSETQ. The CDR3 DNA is TGCGCCAGCAGCTTGGTGGGACAGAGTGATACGCAGTATTTT. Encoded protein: CASSLVGQSDTQYF.

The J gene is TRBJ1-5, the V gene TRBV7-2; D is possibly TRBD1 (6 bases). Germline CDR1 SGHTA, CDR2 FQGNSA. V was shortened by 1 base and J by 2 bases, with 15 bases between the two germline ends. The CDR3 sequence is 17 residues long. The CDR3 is CASSLVAGARGNQPQHF. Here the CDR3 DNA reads TGTGCCAGCAGCTTAGTCGCAGGGGCGCGGGGCAATCAGCCCCAGCATTTT.

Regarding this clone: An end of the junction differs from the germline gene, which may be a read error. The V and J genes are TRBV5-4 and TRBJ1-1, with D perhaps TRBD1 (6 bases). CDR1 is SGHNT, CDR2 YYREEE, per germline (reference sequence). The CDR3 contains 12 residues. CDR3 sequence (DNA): TGCGCCAGCAGCCAGGGGACGAATGAAGCTTTCTTT. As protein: CASSQGTNEAFF.

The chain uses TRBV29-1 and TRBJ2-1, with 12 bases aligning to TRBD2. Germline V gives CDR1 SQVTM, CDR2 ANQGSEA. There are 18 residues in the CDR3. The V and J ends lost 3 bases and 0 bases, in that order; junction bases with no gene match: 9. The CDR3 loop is CSVEIPGLAGSSYNEQFF. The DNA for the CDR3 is TGCAGCGTTGAGATCCCGGGACTAGCGGGTAGCTCCTACAATGAGCAGTTCTTC.

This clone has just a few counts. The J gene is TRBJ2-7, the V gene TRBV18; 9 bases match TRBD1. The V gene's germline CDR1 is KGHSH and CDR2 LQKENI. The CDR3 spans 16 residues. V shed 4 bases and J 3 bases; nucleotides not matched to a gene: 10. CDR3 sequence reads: CASSQGVDRGFYEQYF. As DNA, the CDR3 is TGTGCCAGCTCACAAGGGGTGGACAGGGGTTTCTACGAGCAGTACTTC.

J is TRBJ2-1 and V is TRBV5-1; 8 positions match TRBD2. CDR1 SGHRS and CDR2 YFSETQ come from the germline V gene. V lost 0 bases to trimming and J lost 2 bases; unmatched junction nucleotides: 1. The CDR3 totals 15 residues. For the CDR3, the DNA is TGCGCCAGCAGCTTGGGGCGGGGGGCCTACAATGAGCAGTTCTTC. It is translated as CASSLGRGAYNEQFF.

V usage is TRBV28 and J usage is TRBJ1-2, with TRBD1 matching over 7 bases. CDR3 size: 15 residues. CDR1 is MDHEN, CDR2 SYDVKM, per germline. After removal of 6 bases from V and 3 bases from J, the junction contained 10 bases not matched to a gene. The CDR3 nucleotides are TGTGCCAGCAGAGCGACAGGGCTTCTTGACTATGGCTACACCTTC. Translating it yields CASRATGLLDYGYTF.

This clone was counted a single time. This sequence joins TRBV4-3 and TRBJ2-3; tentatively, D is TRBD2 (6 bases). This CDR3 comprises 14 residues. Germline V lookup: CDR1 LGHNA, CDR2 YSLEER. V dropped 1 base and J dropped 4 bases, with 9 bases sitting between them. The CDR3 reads CASSQGRDSDTQYF. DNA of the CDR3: TGCGCCAGCAGCCAAGGCAGGGACTCAGATACGCAGTATTTT.

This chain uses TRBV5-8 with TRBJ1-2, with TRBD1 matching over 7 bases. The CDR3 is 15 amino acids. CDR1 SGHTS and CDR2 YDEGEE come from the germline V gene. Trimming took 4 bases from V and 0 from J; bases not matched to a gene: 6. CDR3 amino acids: CASSRQGGTNYGYTF. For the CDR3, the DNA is TGTGCCAGCAGCCGTCAGGGGGGAACTAACTATGGCTACACCTTC.

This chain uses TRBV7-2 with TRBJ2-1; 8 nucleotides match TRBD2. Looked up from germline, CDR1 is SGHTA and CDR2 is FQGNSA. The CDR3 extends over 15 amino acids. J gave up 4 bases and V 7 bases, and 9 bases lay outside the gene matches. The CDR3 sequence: CASNLGGRSYNEQFF. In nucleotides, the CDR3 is TGTGCCAGCAATTTGGGCGGGAGGTCTTACAATGAGCAGTTCTTC.

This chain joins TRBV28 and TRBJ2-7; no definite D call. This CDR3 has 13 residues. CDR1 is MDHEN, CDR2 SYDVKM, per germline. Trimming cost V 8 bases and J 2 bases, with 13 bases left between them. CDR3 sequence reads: CASAGIPTYEQYF. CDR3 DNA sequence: TGTGCCAGCGCAGGAATCCCTACCTACGAGCAGTACTTC. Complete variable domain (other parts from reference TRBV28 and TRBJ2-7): DVKVTQSSRYLVKRTGEKVFLECVQDMDHENMFWYRQDPGLGLRLIYFSYDVKMKEKGDIPEGYSVSREKKERFSLILESASTNQTSMYLCASAGIPTYEQYFGPGTRLTVT.

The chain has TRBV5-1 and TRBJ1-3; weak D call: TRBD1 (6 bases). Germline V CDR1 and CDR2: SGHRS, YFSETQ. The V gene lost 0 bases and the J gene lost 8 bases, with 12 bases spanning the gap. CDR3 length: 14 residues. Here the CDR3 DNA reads TGCGCCAGCAGCTTGGGGCAGGGGTTGGACACCATATATTTT. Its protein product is CASSLGQGLDTIYF.

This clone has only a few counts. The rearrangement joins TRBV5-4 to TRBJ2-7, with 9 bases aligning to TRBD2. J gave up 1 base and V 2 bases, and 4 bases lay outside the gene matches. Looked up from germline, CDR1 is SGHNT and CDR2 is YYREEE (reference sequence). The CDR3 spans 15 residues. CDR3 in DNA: TGTGCCAGCAGCTTTGGACTAGCGTCATCCTACGAGCAGTACTTC. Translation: CASSFGLASSYEQYF.

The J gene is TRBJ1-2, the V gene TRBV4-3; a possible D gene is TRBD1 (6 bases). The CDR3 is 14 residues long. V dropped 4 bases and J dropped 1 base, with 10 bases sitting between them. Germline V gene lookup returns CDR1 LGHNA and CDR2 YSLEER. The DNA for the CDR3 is TGCGCCAGCAGCCCCCTGGACAGTAACTATGGCTACACCTTC. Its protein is CASSPLDSNYGYTF.

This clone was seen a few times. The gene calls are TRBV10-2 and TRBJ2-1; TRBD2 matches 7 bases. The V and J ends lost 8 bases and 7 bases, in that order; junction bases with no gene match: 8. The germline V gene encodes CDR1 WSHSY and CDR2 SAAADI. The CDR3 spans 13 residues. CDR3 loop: CASGPSGTNEQFF. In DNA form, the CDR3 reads TGCGCCAGCGGGCCTAGCGGAACAAATGAGCAGTTCTTC.

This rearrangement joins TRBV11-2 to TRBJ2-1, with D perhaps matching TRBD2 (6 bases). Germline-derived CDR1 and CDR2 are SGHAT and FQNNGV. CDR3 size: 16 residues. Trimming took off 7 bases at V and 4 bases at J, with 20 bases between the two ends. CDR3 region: CASTNWDFTSYNEQFF. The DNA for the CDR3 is TGTGCCAGCACCAACTGGGACTTCACCTCATACAATGAGCAGTTCTTC.

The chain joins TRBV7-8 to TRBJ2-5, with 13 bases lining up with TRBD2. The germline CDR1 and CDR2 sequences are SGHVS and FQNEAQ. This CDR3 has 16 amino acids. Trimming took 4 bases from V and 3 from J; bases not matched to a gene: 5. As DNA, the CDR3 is TGTGCCAGCAGCTGGGGGACTAGCGGGATCAAAGAGACCCAGTACTTC. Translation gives CASSWGTSGIKETQYF.

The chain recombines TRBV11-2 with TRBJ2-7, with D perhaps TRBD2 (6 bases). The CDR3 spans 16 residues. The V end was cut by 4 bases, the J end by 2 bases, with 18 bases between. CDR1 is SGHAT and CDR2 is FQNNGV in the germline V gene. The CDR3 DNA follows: TGTGCCAGCAGCTCCCCGGGACGGGAGCTAACCTACGAGCAGTACTTC. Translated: CASSSPGRELTYEQYF.

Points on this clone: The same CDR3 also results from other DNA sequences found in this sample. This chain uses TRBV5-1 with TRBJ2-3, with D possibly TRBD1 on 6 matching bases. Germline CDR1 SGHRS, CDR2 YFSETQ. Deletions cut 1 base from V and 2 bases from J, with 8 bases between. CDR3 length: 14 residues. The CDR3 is CASSLQGSTDTQYF. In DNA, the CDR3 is TGCGCCAGCAGCTTGCAGGGGTCCACAGATACGCAGTATTTT.

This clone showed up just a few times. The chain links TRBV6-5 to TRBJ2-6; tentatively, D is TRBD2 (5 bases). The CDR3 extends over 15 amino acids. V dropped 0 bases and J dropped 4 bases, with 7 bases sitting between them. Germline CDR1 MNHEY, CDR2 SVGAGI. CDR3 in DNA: TGTGCCAGCAGTTACTCCGGGGTCGGGGCCAACGTCCTGACTTTC. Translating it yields CASSYSGVGANVLTF.

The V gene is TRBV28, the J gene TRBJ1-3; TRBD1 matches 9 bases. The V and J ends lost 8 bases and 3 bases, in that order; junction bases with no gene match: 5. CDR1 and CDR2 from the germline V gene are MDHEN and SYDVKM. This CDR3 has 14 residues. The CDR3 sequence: CASHRGRLGNTIYF. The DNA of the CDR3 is TGTGCCAGCCACAGGGGGCGGCTTGGAAACACCATATATTTT.

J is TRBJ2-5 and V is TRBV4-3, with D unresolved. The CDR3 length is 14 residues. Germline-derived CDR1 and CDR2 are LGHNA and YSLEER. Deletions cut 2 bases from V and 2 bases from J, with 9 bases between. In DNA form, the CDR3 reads TGCGCCAGCAGCCAAACAGTCATACAAGAGACCCAGTACTTC. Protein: CASSQTVIQETQYF.

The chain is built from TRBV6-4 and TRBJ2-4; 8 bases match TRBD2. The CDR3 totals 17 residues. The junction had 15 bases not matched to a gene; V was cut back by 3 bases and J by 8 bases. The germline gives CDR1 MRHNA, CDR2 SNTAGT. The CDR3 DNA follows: TGTGCCAGCAGTGAGAACGCGGGGGGCCCGGGTTCGGACATTCAGTACTTC. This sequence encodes CASSENAGGPGSDIQYF.

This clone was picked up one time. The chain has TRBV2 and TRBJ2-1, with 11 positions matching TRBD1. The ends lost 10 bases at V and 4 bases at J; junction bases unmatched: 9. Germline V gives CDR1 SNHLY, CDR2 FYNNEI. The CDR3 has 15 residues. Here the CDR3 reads CATQGTGGSYNEQFF. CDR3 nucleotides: TGTGCCACCCAAGGGACAGGGGGGTCTTACAATGAGCAGTTCTTC.

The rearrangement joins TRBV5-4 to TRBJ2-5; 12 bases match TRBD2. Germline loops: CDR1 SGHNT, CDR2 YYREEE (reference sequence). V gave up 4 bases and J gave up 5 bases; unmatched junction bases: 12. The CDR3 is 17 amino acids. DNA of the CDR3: TGTGCCAGCAGCGCCGCGATTAGACTAGCGGGAGAGGAGACCCAGTACTTC. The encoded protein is CASSAAIRLAGEETQYF. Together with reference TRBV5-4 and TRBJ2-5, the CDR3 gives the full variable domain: ETGVTQSPTHLIKTRGQQVTLRCSSQSGHNTVSWYQQALGQGPQFIFQYYREEENGRGNFPPRFSGLQFPNYSSELNVNALELDDSALYLCASSAAIRLAGEETQYFGPGTRLLVL.

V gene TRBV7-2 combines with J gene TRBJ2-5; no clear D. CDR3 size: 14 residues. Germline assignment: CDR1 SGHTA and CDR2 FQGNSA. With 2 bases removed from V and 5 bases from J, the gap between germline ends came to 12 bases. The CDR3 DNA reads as TGTGCCAGCAGCTTACTTCAGCCGGAGGAGACCCAGTACTTC. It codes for CASSLLQPEETQYF.

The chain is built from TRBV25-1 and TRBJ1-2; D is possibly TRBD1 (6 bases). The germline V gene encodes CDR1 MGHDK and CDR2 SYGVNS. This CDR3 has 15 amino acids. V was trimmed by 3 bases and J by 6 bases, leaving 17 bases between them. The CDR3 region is CASSDPATGSDGYTF. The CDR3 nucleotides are TGTGCCAGCAGTGACCCGGCGACAGGTTCCGATGGCTACACCTTC.

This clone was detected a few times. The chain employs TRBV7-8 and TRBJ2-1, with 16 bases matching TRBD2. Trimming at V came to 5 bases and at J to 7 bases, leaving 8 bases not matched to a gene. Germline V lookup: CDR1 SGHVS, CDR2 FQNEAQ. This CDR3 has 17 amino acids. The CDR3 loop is CASSPGLAGGFWNEQFF. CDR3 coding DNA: TGTGCCAGCAGCCCGGGACTAGCGGGAGGGTTCTGGAATGAGCAGTTCTTC.

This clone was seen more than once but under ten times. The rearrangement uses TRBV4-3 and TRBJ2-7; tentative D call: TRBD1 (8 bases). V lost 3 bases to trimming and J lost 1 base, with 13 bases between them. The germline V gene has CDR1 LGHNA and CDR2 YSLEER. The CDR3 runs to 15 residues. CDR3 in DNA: TGCGCCAGCAGCCATGTACAGGGGGGGTCCTACGAGCAGTACTTC. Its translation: CASSHVQGGSYEQYF.

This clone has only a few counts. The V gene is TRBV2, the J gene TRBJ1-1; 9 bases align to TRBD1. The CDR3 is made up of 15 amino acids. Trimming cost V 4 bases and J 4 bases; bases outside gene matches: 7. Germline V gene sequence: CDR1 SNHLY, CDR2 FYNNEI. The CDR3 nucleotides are TGTGCCAGCAGTGGAGACAGGGGGGGCGGCACTGAAGCTTTCTTT. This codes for CASSGDRGGGTEAFF.

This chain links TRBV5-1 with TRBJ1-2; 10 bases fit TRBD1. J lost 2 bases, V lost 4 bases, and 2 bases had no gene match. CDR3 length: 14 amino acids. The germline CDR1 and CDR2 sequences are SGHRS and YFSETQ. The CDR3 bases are TGCGCCAGCAGCGGGGGACAGGGGAACTATGGCTACACCTTC. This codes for CASSGGQGNYGYTF. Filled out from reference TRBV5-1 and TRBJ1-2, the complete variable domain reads KAGVTQTPRYLIKTRGQQVTLSCSPISGHRSVSWYQQTPGQGLQFLFEYFSETQRNKGNFPGRFSGRQFSNSRSEMNVSTLELGDSALYLCASSGGQGNYGYTFGSGTRLTVV.